A selection of T cell receptor beta chains follows, all from one sample in a study of regulatory dendritic cells for organ transplantation. Their cognate antigens are unknown. This table comes from immunoSEQ multiplex PCR, and its TCRdb copy is limited to in-frame clones, with some not included. The sample carries roughly 9,300 clones, 65% to 85% recorded once. The sequencing sample was made of memory CD4+ T cells from blood cultured with dendritic cells. The receptors derive from a human donor in good health. The CDR3 runs from the conserved cysteine through the conserved F or W. D genes are given only for firm matches. Not all rows give a size; the values are once, few, many and, for expanded clones, a class.

abundance	j_gene	v_gene	d_gene	CDR3aa	CDR3nt
.	TRBJ2-7	TRBV2	.	CASSAGSLNYEQYF	TGTGCCAGCAGCGCCGGGAGCCTAAACTACGAGCAGTACTTC
.	TRBJ1-2	TRBV19	.	CASNERRANYGYTF	TGTGCCAGTAATGAAAGGCGAGCTAACTATGGCTACACCTTC
.	TRBJ2-2	TRBV29-1	.	CSAAGAIAGELFF	TGCAGCGCCGCCGGGGCTATAGCCGGGGAGCTGTTTTTT
.	TRBJ1-2	TRBV7-9	.	CASSLVPGAPGYTF	TGTGCCAGCAGCTTAGTCCCCGGGGCCCCCGGCTACACCTTC
.	TRBJ2-3	TRBV9	.	CASSVAVGRLSTDTQYF	TGTGCCAGCAGCGTAGCCGTCGGCAGGCTTAGCACAGATACGCAGTATTTT
.	TRBJ2-3	TRBV9	TRBD2	CASSVGPLAGATTYTDTQYF	TGTGCCAGCAGCGTAGGGCCACTAGCGGGGGCCACTACGTACACAGATACGCAGTATTTT
.	TRBJ1-1	TRBV6-6	.	CASSYGGSNTEAFF	TGTGCCAGCAGTTACGGGGGATCTAACACTGAAGCTTTCTTT
.	TRBJ2-1	TRBV2	.	CASNSGRGDNEQFF	TGTGCCAGCAATTCCGGGAGAGGGGACAATGAGCAGTTCTTC
.	TRBJ1-2	TRBV23-1	TRBD1	CASSHPGQLYGYTF	TGCGCCAGCTCTCATCCGGGACAGCTCTATGGCTACACCTTC
.	TRBJ1-5	TRBV6-5	TRBD1	CASSWRTGAEPQHF	TGTGCCAGCAGTTGGAGGACAGGAGCAGAGCCCCAGCATTTT
.	TRBJ2-3	TRBV7-3	TRBD1	CASSPSPGQGRESTDTQYF	TGTGCCAGCAGCCCCTCCCCGGGACAGGGTCGAGAGAGCACAGATACGCAGTATTTT
.	TRBJ2-7	TRBV7-9	.	CASSSGTPPYEQYF	TGTGCCAGCAGCTCCGGGACCCCACCCTACGAGCAGTACTTC
.	TRBJ1-4	TRBV28	.	CASSFSGTVSRTNEKLFF	TGTGCCAGCAGTTTTTCCGGGACCGTGAGCAGAACTAATGAAAAACTGTTTTTT
.	TRBJ2-7	TRBV6-5	.	CASRQTQAYEQYF	TGTGCCAGCAGGCAGACTCAAGCCTACGAGCAGTACTTC
.	TRBJ2-3	TRBV9	.	CASSVEHRTDTQYF	TGTGCCAGCAGCGTAGAGCACAGGACAGATACGCAGTATTTT
.	TRBJ2-7	TRBV21-1	.	CASSKAGLYWSDPYEQYF	TGTGCCAGCAGCAAAGCAGGGCTCTACTGGAGCGACCCCTACGAGCAGTACTTC
once	TRBJ1-5	TRBV6-1	.	CASSEVWDSNQPQHF	TGTGCCAGCAGTGAAGTTTGGGATAGCAATCAGCCCCAGCATTTT
.	TRBJ1-3	TRBV6-5	.	CASSYDRPSSGNTIYF	TGTGCCAGCAGTTACGACAGGCCCAGCTCTGGAAACACCATATATTTT
.	TRBJ1-1	TRBV4-1	.	CASAGTDLFQLRTEAFF	TGCGCCAGCGCGGGAACAGATCTCTTCCAATTGAGGACTGAAGCTTTCTTT
.	TRBJ1-1	TRBV29-1	TRBD1	CSVGDRGLNTEAFF	TGCAGCGTTGGGGACAGGGGCCTGAACACTGAAGCTTTCTTT
.	TRBJ1-5	TRBV29-1	.	CSVGQALNQPQHF	TGCAGCGTTGGACAGGCACTCAATCAGCCCCAGCATTTT
.	TRBJ2-7	TRBV7-9	.	CASSGPGEYEQYF	TGTGCCAGTTCGGGGCCGGGCGAATACGAGCAGTACTTC
.	TRBJ2-1	TRBV7-2	.	CASSLASSYNEQFF	TGTGCCAGCAGCTTAGCTAGCTCCTACAATGAGCAGTTCTTC
.	TRBJ1-2	TRBV5-6	.	CASSSLTGRAYYGYTF	TGTGCCAGCAGCTCCTTGACAGGCCGGGCGTACTATGGCTACACCTTC
.	TRBJ2-5	TRBV7-2	TRBD2	CASSSRTSGLQETQYF	TGTGCCAGCAGTTCAAGGACTAGCGGGCTTCAAGAGACCCAGTACTTC
.	TRBJ2-3	TRBV7-6	.	CASSSPPGERTDTQYF	TGTGCCAGCAGCTCCCCTCCGGGGGAACGCACAGATACGCAGTATTTT
.	TRBJ1-3	TRBV7-9	.	CASSPRRESSGNTIYF	TGTGCCAGCAGCCCGAGGAGGGAGAGCTCTGGAAACACCATATATTTT